This T cell receptor beta chain came from a study of monozygotic twins with inflammatory bowel disease. General study findings and limits: Ultimately, a single strong signal or clonotype associated with IBD was not supported.

TCRdb re-called the 5' RACE reads and catalogs CDR3 proteins one per entry, DNA excluded. The table lists about 210,000 distinct CDR3 sequences. With respect to this clonotype: Its antigen is unidentified.

The CDR3 has 14 residues. Germline V CDR1 and CDR2: SGHRS, YFSETQ. T cells were not sorted, and total RNA was isolated straight from whole blood. This chain links TRBV5-1 with TRBJ1-1; the D gene TCRdb calls, TRBD1, cannot be checked with no DNA. The material sequenced was blood. The clonotype originates from a human donor with ulcerative colitis or Crohn's disease, or a healthy co-twin of an affected twin (not recorded which). CDR3 residues: CASSHAGGYTEAFF.